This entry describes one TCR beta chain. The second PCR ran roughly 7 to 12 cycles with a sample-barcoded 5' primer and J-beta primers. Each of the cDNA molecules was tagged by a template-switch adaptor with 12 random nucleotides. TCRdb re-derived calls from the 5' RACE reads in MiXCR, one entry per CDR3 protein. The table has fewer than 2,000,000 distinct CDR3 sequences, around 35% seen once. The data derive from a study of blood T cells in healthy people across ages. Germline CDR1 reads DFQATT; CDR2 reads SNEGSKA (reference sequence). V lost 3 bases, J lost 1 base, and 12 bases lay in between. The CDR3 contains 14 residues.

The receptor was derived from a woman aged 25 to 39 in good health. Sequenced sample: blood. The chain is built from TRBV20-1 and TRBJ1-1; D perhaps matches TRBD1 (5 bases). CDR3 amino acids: CSASGGGPNTEAFF. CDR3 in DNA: TGCAGTGCTAGTGGGGGGGGACCGAACACTGAAGCTTTCTTT.